The 24 T cell receptor beta chains in this list originate from one sample, sequenced in a study of yellow fever vaccine responses in identical twins. TCRdb independently ran MiXCR on the RT-PCR reads; one entry per CDR3 protein. Here the sample spans under 30,000 distinct CDR3 sequences, about three quarters being singletons. The sample in question was T cells from blood (PBMCs), unsorted or a sorted subset (not recorded which), obtained before or after yellow fever vaccination (not recorded which). These receptors came from a woman between 18 and 30 years old who received the yellow fever vaccine.

The J gene is TRBJ2-1, the V gene TRBV18; the D is unclear. The CDR3 spans 11 residues. Germline V gene data show CDR1 as KGHSH and CDR2 as LQKENI. With 3 bases removed from V and 8 bases from J, the gap between germline ends came to 5 bases. The CDR3 nucleotides are TGTGCCAGCTCACCGCGTGATGAGCAGTTCTTC. Amino acids: CASSPRDEQFF.

The CDR3 spells CASSYRPARARNTEAFF. CDR3 nucleotides: TGTGCCAGCAGTTACAGACCGGCCAGGGCCAGGAACACTGAAGCTTTCTTT. This chain uses TRBV6-2 or TRBV6-3 with TRBJ1-1, with D possibly matching TRBD1 (5 bases). The CDR3 has 17 residues. CDR1 and CDR2 (germline): MNHEY, SVGEGT. The V gene lost 2 bases and the J gene lost 1 base, with 17 bases spanning the gap.

For this clonotype: Because the CDR3's place on the DNA is in doubt, the DNA is left out and the CDR3 is given as listed by TCRdb. The chain carries TRBV23-1 and TRBJ1-4. TRBV23-1 is placed among ORFs of uncertain function. Ends included, the CDR3 has 18 residues. CDR3 residues: CASSQRHIGPILMKNCFF.

This sequence joins TRBV2 and TRBJ2-5; 7 bases agree with TRBD1. Germline CDR1 is SNHLY and CDR2 is FYNNEI. This CDR3 is 12 amino acids long. The V gene end was trimmed by 6 bases and the J gene end by 5 bases; junction bases not matched to a gene: 3. DNA for the CDR3: TGTGCCAGCAGCGACAGGGTTGAGACCCAGTACTTC. Amino acid sequence: CASSDRVETQYF.

This rearrangement joins TRBV3-1 to TRBJ2-1; D is perhaps TRBD1 or TRBD2 (5 bases each). Trimming shortened V by 1 base and J by 0 bases, and 13 bases separated the two germline ends. The germline gives CDR1 LGHDT, CDR2 YNNKEL (reference sequence). This CDR3 comprises 17 residues. This CDR3 reads CASSQGTRDDSYNEQFF. DNA for the CDR3: TGTGCCAGCAGCCAAGGCACTCGGGACGACTCCTACAATGAGCAGTTCTTC.

The chain carries TRBV29-1 and TRBJ2-1; 14 nucleotides align to TRBD2. The CDR3 totals 15 residues. CDR1 and CDR2 (germline): SQVTM, ANQGSEA. Germline trimming cut 6 bases from V and 0 bases from J; bases unmatched to any gene: 1. The chain's CDR3 is CSVGTSGSSYNEQFF. CDR3 nucleotides: TGCAGCGTCGGGACTAGCGGGAGCTCCTACAATGAGCAGTTCTTC.

There are a few counts of this clonotype. The chain couples TRBV29-1 to TRBJ2-5; the match to TRBD2 covers 15 bases. CDR1 SQVTM and CDR2 ANQGSEA come from the germline V gene. After removal of 3 bases from V and 5 bases from J, the junction contained 16 bases not matched to a gene. The CDR3 extends over 19 amino acids. The CDR3 here is CSVDAIPGLAGGRRETQYF. In DNA, the CDR3 is TGCAGCGTTGACGCGATCCCGGGACTAGCGGGAGGTCGTCGGGAGACCCAGTACTTC.

The V gene is TRBV10-3, the J gene TRBJ1-2; the D gene is possibly TRBD1 (5 bases). The germline V gene has CDR1 ENHRY and CDR2 SYGVKD. V was pared by 6 bases and J by 3 bases, with 14 bases between. The CDR3 is 14 amino acids. This CDR3 reads CAIRPSLGDYGYTF. The CDR3 DNA follows: TGTGCCATCAGACCATCTTTGGGGGACTATGGCTACACCTTC.

This chain connects TRBV11-1 to TRBJ1-2; 7 nucleotides line up with TRBD1. CDR3 length: 12 residues. Germline lookup yields CDR1 SGHAT and CDR2 FQDESV (reference sequence). V trimming: 5 bases; J trimming: 4 bases; junction bases outside the gene matches: 1. The CDR3 loop reads CASSRDSYGYTF. CDR3 coding DNA: TGTGCCAGCAGCCGGGACAGCTATGGCTACACCTTC.

The rearrangement links TRBV6-1 to TRBJ1-3; 10 bases are shared with TRBD1. This CDR3 comprises 15 residues. Germline CDR1 reads MNHNS; CDR2 reads SASEGT. With 6 bases clipped from V and 1 base from J, the junction kept 3 bases outside the gene matches. The CDR3 loop reads CASRRQGASGNTIYF. CDR3 sequence (DNA): TGTGCCAGCAGGAGACAGGGGGCATCTGGAAACACCATATATTTT.

The genes are TRBV5-1 and TRBJ1-4; D might be TRBD1 (6 bases). Trimming cost V 6 bases and J 5 bases, with 17 bases left between them. This CDR3 region has 15 residues. The germline V gene has CDR1 SGHRS and CDR2 YFSETQ. This chain's CDR3 is CASNTGGGPNEKLFF. Here the CDR3 DNA reads TGCGCCAGCAACACAGGAGGGGGGCCCAATGAAAAACTGTTTTTT.

This chain joins TRBV12-3 or TRBV12-4 and TRBJ2-2, with D perhaps matching TRBD1 (6 bases). The CDR3 runs to 15 residues. With 6 bases removed from V and 6 bases from J, the gap between germline ends came to 17 bases. CDR3 coding DNA: TGTGCCAGCAGACCCCAGGGGTTGGGGGCCGGGGAGCTGTTTTTT. Its protein product is CASRPQGLGAGELFF.

The gene calls are TRBV11-2 and TRBJ2-1; D might be TRBD2 (5 bases). CDR1 and CDR2 from the germline V gene are SGHAT and FQNNGV. The CDR3 spans 16 residues. Trimming took 5 bases from V and 4 from J, leaving 18 bases between them. As DNA, the CDR3 is TGTGCCAGCAGCCCGGCAGGACTCCTGGGGTACAATGAGCAGTTCTTC. It yields the protein CASSPAGLLGYNEQFF.

This clonotype was observed a few times. This rearrangement joins TRBV5-1 to TRBJ2-7; 7 bases map to TRBD2. The germline V gene encodes CDR1 SGHRS and CDR2 YFSETQ. CDR3 size: 15 residues. J was trimmed by 5 bases and V by 2 bases; bases with no gene match: 10. CDR3 loop: CASSLEISGTNEQYF. CDR3 bases: TGCGCCAGCAGCTTAGAGATCAGCGGGACGAACGAGCAGTACTTC. The full variable domain, its missing parts supplied by reference TRBV5-1 and TRBJ2-7, is KAGVTQTPRYLIKTRGQQVTLSCSPISGHRSVSWYQQTPGQGLQFLFEYFSETQRNKGNFPGRFSGRQFSNSRSEMNVSTLELGDSALYLCASSLEISGTNEQYFGPGTRLTVT.

The chain carries TRBV5-6 and TRBJ1-3, with D possibly being TRBD1 (6 bases). The germline gives CDR1 SGHDT, CDR2 YYEEEE. Trimming cost V 2 bases and J 1 base, with 13 bases left between them. The CDR3 is made up of 16 amino acids. As DNA, the CDR3 is TGTGCCAGCAGCTTATTTTCCGGGACATCTGGAAACACCATATATTTT. This gives the protein CASSLFSGTSGNTIYF.

This clonotype has a handful of counts. V and J are TRBV6-1 and TRBJ2-7, with unresolved D. V gave up 5 bases and J gave up 6 bases, with 11 bases separating them. The CDR3 has 12 amino acids. The germline gives CDR1 MNHNS, CDR2 SASEGT. The CDR3 DNA is TGTGCCAGCAGTCCCGACCGAAGCGAGCAGTACTTC. Amino acids: CASSPDRSEQYF.

The rearrangement links TRBV3-1 to TRBJ2-3; D gene uncertain. CDR1 is LGHDT, CDR2 YNNKEL, per germline (reference sequence). The V end was cut by 1 base, the J end by 4 bases, with 12 bases between. The CDR3 is 15 residues long. The CDR3 loop reads CASSQVLLGADTQYF. Here the CDR3 DNA reads TGTGCCAGCAGCCAAGTCCTCCTCGGCGCAGATACGCAGTATTTT.

The chain recombines TRBV29-1 with TRBJ2-1; 10 bases match TRBD2. CDR3 length: 13 amino acids. Unmatched junction bases numbered 10, after V lost 7 bases and J lost 10 bases. Germline CDR1 reads SQVTM; CDR2 reads ANQGSEA. The CDR3 reads CSATGGTSDEQFF. CDR3 nucleotides: TGCAGCGCCACCGGGGGGACTAGCGACGAGCAGTTCTTC.

The count of this clonotype is one. The V gene is TRBV14, the J gene TRBJ2-1; the D gene is possibly TRBD1 (6 bases). This CDR3 has 15 residues. The V end was cut by 0 bases, the J end by 4 bases, with 10 bases between. Germline V gene sequence: CDR1 SGHDN, CDR2 FVKESK. The CDR3 nucleotides read TGTGCCAGCAGCCAAGAAGGGACACTATACAATGAGCAGTTCTTC. It is translated as CASSQEGTLYNEQFF.

This chain joins TRBV11-3 and TRBJ2-2; TRBD1 aligns across 8 bases. Germline V gene data show CDR1 as SGHNT and CDR2 as YENEEA. This CDR3 region has 18 residues. V lost 5 bases to trimming and J lost 5 bases; unmatched junction nucleotides: 16. CDR3 residues: CASSIMANGQGGTGELFF. The CDR3 DNA follows: TGTGCCAGCAGCATTATGGCGAACGGACAGGGCGGGACCGGGGAGCTGTTTTTT.

The chain uses TRBV1 and TRBJ2-7. TRBV1 is a recognized pseudogene. The CDR3 consists of 15 residues. The CDR3 loop reads CTSRRENPRSYEQYV. In nucleotides, the CDR3 is TGCACCAGCAGGCGTGAAAACCCAAGGTCCTACGAGCAGTACGTC.

J is TRBJ2-5 and V is TRBV11-3; 9 bases match TRBD1. V was clipped by 5 bases and J by 3 bases; unmatched bases: 7. This CDR3 spans 15 amino acids. Germline CDR1 reads SGHNT; CDR2 reads YENEEA. The CDR3 loop is CASSAGQGWKETQYF. The CDR3 nucleotides are TGTGCCAGCAGCGCCGGACAGGGGTGGAAAGAGACCCAGTACTTC.

In this sample, this clonotype turned up a few times. The J gene is TRBJ2-1, the V gene TRBV14; unclear D gene. Germline CDR1 is SGHDN and CDR2 is FVKESK. This CDR3 is built from 17 residues. V lost 0 bases, J lost 0 bases, and 12 bases lay in between. The CDR3 protein is CASSQDLGPLSYNEQFF. Written as DNA, the CDR3 is TGTGCCAGCAGCCAAGATCTTGGGCCCCTCTCCTACAATGAGCAGTTCTTC.

The genes are TRBV6-1 and TRBJ1-1, with 7 nucleotides matching TRBD1. CDR3 length: 16 amino acids. Germline-derived CDR1 and CDR2 are MNHNS and SASEGT. Trimming cost V 6 bases and J 5 bases; bases outside gene matches: 15. For the CDR3, the DNA is TGTGCCAGCAGCATGCCGACAGGGTGGGGGAGGACTGAAGCTTTCTTT. Translating it yields CASSMPTGWGRTEAFF.